This T cell receptor (beta chain) stems from a study of CD8+CD57+ T cells in acquired aplastic anemia (dated by TCRdb to the late 2010s). Background for the entire study: DNA extracted from sorted CD4+ and CD8+ cells had a mean of about 3.2 ug, with a range of about 0.2 to 30 ug. For healthy donor samples, the average read count was around 9.8 million for CD4+ cells and 11.0 million for CD8+ cells.

The study deep-sequenced TCR repertoires of sorted CD4+ and CD8+ blood T cells from severe aplastic anemia patients and healthy subjects. Ficoll-Paque density gradient centrifugation was used to isolate peripheral blood mononuclear cells. Before DNA extraction, CD4+ and CD8+ T cells were sorted by FACS or by magnetic beads. Turning to this clonotype: No antigen is known for it. No base quality values were provided; no much bigger clone lies one nucleotide off.

TCR beta VDJ combination and CDR3 sequence profiling used genomic DNA as the template. An Illumina HiSeq 2000 was used for TCR repertoire sequencing. In the paper's pipeline: Repertoire assessment relied on Simpson's diversity index, CDR3 size and DJ length profiles, and TRBV/TRBJ rearrangement plots. The immunodominant clone was defined as the most abundant DNA sequence in deep sequencing data. CDR3 amino acid sequences were checked for sharing between subjects and were compared against published repertoires and the VDJdb database. The raw public reads went through TCRdb reprocessing: fastp at Q25, MiXCR clone calling, in-frame beta chains kept. Entries that share a CDR3 protein sequence are merged under the most common genes and DNA. Clone size and V and J calls follow TCRdb, not the original study. The sample has 200,000 to 250,000 distinct CDR3 sequences on record, approximately 35% of them singletons. The ten biggest clones cover 1.1% of the sample.

Beyond this particular receptor, the publication reports: Between patients and healthy controls, no significant difference in CD8+ Simpson's diversity was found (P=0.060). About 29 CD8+ CDR3 sequences were found to be shared between patients and controls, but these sequences appeared to be highly expressed in patients and within the immunodominant clones of the patients.

From the cysteine up to the phenylalanine, the CDR3 has a length of 16 residues. Here the CDR3 DNA is all that survives: 48 bases in frame from base 1. Here V drops 6 bases and J drops 1 base, and the junction holds 9 bases not matched to any gene. The germline V gene specifies ENHRY as CDR1 and SYGVKD as CDR2. This receptor was obtained from a human donor in good health, serving as a control. The material sequenced was sorted CD4+, CD8+, or CD8+CD57+ T cells (not recorded which) from PBMCs. Rearrangement joined TRBV10-3 to TRBJ1-2; TRBD1 agrees with 9 junctional bases. CDR3 sequence: CAIRGGQGGGNYGYTF. The nucleotide sequence reads TGTGCCATCAGGGGGGGACAGGGTGGCGGTAACTATGGCTACACCTTC.